Following are 8 T cell receptor beta chains from one sample sequenced in a study of CD8+ T cells in alopecia areata. Extracted RNA was reverse transcribed into cDNA, the sequencing template. Clones were read by immunoSEQ multiplex PCR, and TCRdb kept only the in-frame ones, dropping some. The data contain over 150,000 clones, roughly three fifths of them singletons. Sequenced sample: CD8+ T cells sorted from blood. The receptors derive from a human donor in good health.

This clone has only a few counts. The chain combines TRBV28 with TRBJ2-5, with TRBD1 as a possible D gene (5 bases). The CDR3 extends over 16 amino acids. Trimming stripped 7 bases from V and 5 bases from J, with 23 bases between. Germline CDR1 MDHEN, CDR2 SYDVKM. This CDR3 is CASTTSGAQYLETQYF. CDR3 bases: TGTGCCAGCACCACCTCTGGGGCGCAGTATCTGGAGACCCAGTACTTC.

This clone was seen a handful of times. The chain links TRBV29-1 to TRBJ2-3; the match to TRBD1 covers 7 bases. CDR1 and CDR2 from the germline V gene are SQVTM and ANQGSEA. Trimming at V came to 6 bases and at J to 6 bases, leaving 12 bases not matched to a gene. This CDR3 comprises 14 residues. The CDR3 reads CSVVPGQSFDTQYF. For the CDR3, the DNA is TGCAGCGTGGTCCCGGGACAGAGCTTTGATACGCAGTATTTT.

The rearrangement links TRBV13 to TRBJ2-1; tentative D call: TRBD2 (6 bases). The V and J ends lost 2 bases and 10 bases respectively, with 12 bases between them. The CDR3 runs to 13 residues. Germline V gene lookup returns CDR1 PRHDT and CDR2 FYEKMQ (reference sequence). CDR3 residues: CASSLRRGREQFF. The CDR3 DNA is TGTGCCAGCAGCTTACGAAGAGGGAGGGAGCAGTTCTTC.

The J gene is TRBJ2-7, the V gene TRBV5-1; 9 bases map to TRBD1. The CDR3 spans 14 residues. The V and J ends lost 3 bases and 3 bases, in that order; junction bases with no gene match: 4. Germline V gene data show CDR1 as SGHRS and CDR2 as YFSETQ. This CDR3 is CASSYRDRDYEQYF. Here the CDR3 DNA reads TGCGCCAGCAGCTACCGGGACAGGGACTACGAGCAGTACTTC.

The chain combines TRBV10-2 with TRBJ1-1; D is unresolved. The V gene's germline CDR1 is WSHSY and CDR2 SAAADI. The length of the CDR3 is 13 residues. Deletions cut 0 bases from V and 4 bases from J, with 6 bases between. The CDR3, as DNA: TGCGCCAGCAGTGAGTCAAAGAGCACTGAAGCTTTCTTT. The encoded protein is CASSESKSTEAFF.

The genes are TRBV27 and TRBJ1-2, with a tentative D call TRBD1 (5 bases). The germline V gene has CDR1 MNHEY and CDR2 SMNVEV (reference sequence). This CDR3 has 13 amino acids. Trimming removed 4 bases at V and 3 bases at J, with 9 bases between. CDR3 coding DNA: TGTGCCAGCAGTTCGCGGGGGGACTATGGCTACACCTTC. Amino acids: CASSSRGDYGYTF.

This clone was observed a handful of times. V is TRBV9 and J is TRBJ2-1, with 12 bases aligning to TRBD2. The CDR3 spans 15 residues. The J segment lost 8 bases and the V segment lost 2 bases, leaving 5 bases of the junction unmatched. Germline-derived CDR1 and CDR2 are SGDLS and YYNGEE. The CDR3 nucleotides are TGTGCCAGCAGCGTGCCTAGCGGGGGGGCGGATGAGCAGTTCTTC. Amino acids: CASSVPSGGADEQFF. The entire variable domain, with the rest obtained from reference TRBV9 and TRBJ2-1, is as follows: DSGVTQTPKHLITATGQRVTLRCSPRSGDLSVYWYQQSLDQGLQFLIQYYNGEERAKGNILERFSAQQFPDLHSELNLSSLELGDSALYFCASSVPSGGADEQFFGPGTRLTVL.

The chain has TRBV27 and TRBJ2-7, with TRBD2 matching over 10 bases. Germline V gives CDR1 MNHEY, CDR2 SMNVEV (reference sequence). The CDR3 totals 13 residues. The V and J ends lost 5 bases and 3 bases, in that order; junction bases with no gene match: 1. CDR3 sequence: CASSSGGDYEQYF. The DNA of the CDR3 is TGTGCCAGCAGTAGCGGGGGGGACTACGAGCAGTACTTC.